This entry features one TCR beta chain sequence. The J segment lost 5 bases and the V segment lost 6 bases, leaving 7 bases of the junction unmatched. Germline CDR1 reads MNHEY; CDR2 reads SMNVEV (reference sequence). The CDR3 contains 14 residues. The entry originates in a study of blood T cell repertoires in COVID-19. The overall study: T cells, B-cell-depleted T cells, or PBMCs provided the cDNA or gDNA that served as material.

Authors' analysis steps: Reference gene primer amplification yielded estimated nucleated cell counts. Assay: immunoSEQ multiplex PCR; the TCRdb copy retains only in-frame clones and omits some. That table gives V, J and clone size, and the DNA gave D and trimming. The table lists 40,000 to 50,000 clones, 70% to 80% of them singletons. The sequence derives from a man between 65 and 85 years old with acute or convalescent COVID-19. The sequencing input was peripheral blood. The V gene is TRBV27, the J gene TRBJ2-1, with 7 bases matching TRBD2. The CDR3 nucleotides are TGTGCCAGCAGGGGGCTAGCGGTAAACAATGAGCAGTTCTTC. Protein: CASRGLAVNNEQFF.